The T cell receptor beta chain described here comes from a study of T cell responses to AZD1222 COVID-19 vaccine. Study-level points and caveats: It was only a handful of AZD1222 recipients who were seropositive at baseline. Clonal diversity was possibly underestimated, and the donors were mostly white British, with more females.

On this clone: The antigen is undetermined.

The CDR3 extends over 15 amino acids. Per the germline V gene, CDR1 is SGDLS and CDR2 is YYNGEE. Trimming pared 6 bases from V and 1 base from J, leaving 16 bases between. Sequencing used immunoSEQ multiplex PCR; TCRdb keeps in-frame clones, though not all of them. The sample records 200,000 to 250,000 clones, around 94% being singletons. This clonotype was sampled from an adult who received the MenACWY meningococcal vaccine as a control. The input for sequencing was peripheral blood, taken 28 days after the second dose of the MenACWY control vaccine. The rearrangement joins TRBV9 to TRBJ1-1; D may be TRBD1 (5 bases). The CDR3 DNA reads as TGTGCCAGCATCCTCTGGGCAGGGCAGAACACTGAAGCTTTCTTT. It codes for CASILWAGQNTEAFF.